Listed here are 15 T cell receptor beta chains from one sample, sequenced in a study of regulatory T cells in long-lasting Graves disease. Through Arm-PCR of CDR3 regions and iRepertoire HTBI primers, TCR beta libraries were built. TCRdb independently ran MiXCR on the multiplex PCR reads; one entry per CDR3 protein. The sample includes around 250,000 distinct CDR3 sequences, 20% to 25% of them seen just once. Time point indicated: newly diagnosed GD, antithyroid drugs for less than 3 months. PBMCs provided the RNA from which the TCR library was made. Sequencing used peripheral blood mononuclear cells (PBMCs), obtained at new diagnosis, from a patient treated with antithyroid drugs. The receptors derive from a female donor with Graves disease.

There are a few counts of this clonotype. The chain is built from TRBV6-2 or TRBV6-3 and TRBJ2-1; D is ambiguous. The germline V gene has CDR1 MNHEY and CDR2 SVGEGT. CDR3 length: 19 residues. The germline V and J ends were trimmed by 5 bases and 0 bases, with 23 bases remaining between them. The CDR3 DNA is TGTGCCAGCAGTAAAACTTATCGGCCTTCCCCCCGCTCCTACAATGAGCAGTTCTTC. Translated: CASSKTYRPSPRSYNEQFF.

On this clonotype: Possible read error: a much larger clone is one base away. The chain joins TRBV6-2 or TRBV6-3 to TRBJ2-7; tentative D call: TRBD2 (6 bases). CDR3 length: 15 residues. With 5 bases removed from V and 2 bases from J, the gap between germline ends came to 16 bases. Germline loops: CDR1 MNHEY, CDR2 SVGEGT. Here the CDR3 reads CASSADGGETYEQYF. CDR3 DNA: TGTGCCAGCAGTGCCGACGGGGGAGAGACCTACGAGCAGTACTTC.

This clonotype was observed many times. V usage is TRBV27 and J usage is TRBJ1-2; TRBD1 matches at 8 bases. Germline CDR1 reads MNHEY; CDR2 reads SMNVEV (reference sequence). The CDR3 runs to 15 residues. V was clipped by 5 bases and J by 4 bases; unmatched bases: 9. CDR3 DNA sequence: TGTGCCAGCAGTCCACGGGACAGGAAGATCTATGGCTACACCTTC. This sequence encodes CASSPRDRKIYGYTF.

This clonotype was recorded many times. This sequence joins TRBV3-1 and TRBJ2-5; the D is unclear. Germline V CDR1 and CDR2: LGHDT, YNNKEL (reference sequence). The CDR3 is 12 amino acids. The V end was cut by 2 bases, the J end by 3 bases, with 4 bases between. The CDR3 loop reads CASSQFEETQYF. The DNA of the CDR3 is TGTGCCAGCAGCCAATTTGAAGAGACCCAGTACTTC.

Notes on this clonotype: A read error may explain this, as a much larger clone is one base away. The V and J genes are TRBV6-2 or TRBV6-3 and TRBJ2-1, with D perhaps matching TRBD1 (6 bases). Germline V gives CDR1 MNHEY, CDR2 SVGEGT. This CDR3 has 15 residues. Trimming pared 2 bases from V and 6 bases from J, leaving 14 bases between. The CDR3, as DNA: TGTGCCAGCAGTTACCACACCGCCAGGGGCAATGAGCAGTTCTTC. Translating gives CASSYHTARGNEQFF.

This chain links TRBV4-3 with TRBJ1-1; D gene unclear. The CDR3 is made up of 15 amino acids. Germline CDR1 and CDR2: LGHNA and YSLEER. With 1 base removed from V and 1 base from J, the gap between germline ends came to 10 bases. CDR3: CASSQGFGSNTEAFF. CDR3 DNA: TGCGCCAGCAGCCAAGGGTTTGGATCGAACACTGAAGCTTTCTTT.

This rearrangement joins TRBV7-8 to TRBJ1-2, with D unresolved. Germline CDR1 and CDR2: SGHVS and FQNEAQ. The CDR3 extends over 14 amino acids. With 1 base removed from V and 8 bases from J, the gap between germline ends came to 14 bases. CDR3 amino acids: CASSLGSQMGGYTF. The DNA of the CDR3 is TGTGCCAGCAGCTTAGGGTCCCAGATGGGGGGCTACACCTTC.

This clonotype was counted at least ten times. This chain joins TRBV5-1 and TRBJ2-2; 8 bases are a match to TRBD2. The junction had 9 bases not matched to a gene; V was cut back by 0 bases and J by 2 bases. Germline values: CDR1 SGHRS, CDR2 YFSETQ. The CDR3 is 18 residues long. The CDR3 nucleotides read TGCGCCAGCAGCTTGGGGGCCGTGGCGGGAGGTAACACCGGGGAGCTGTTTTTT. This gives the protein CASSLGAVAGGNTGELFF.

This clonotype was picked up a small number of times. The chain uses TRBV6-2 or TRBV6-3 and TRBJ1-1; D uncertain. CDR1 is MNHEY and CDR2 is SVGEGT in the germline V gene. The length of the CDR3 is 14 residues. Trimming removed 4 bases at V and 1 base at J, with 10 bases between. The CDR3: CASSLVEGNTEAFF. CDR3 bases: TGTGCCAGCAGTTTGGTTGAGGGGAACACTGAAGCTTTCTTT.

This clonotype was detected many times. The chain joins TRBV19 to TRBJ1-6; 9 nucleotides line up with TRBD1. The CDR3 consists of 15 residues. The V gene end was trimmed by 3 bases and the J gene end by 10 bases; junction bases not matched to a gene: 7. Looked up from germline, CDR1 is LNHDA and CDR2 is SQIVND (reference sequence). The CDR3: CASSIRTGDSSPLHF. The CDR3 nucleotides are TGTGCCAGTAGTATTCGGACAGGGGATTCCTCACCCCTCCACTTT.

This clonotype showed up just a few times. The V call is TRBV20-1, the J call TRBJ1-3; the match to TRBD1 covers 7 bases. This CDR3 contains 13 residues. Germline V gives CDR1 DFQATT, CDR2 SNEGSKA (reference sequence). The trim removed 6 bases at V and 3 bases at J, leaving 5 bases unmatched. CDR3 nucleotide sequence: TGCAGTGCCACGACAGGGAATGGAAACACCATATATTTT. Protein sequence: CSATTGNGNTIYF.

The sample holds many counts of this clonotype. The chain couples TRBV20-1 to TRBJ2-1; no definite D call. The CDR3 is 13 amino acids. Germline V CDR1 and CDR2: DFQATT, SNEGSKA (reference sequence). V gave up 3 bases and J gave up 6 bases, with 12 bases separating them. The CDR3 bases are TGCAGTGCTAGCCCGCCGCGCGCCAATGAGCAGTTCTTC. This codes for CSASPPRANEQFF.

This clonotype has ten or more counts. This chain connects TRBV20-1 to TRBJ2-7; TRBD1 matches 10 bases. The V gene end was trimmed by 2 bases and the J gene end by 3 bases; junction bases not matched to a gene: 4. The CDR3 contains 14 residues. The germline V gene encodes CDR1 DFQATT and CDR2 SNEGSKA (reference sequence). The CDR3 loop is CSARPGQGFYEQYF. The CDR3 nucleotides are TGCAGTGCTAGACCGGGACAGGGGTTCTACGAGCAGTACTTC.

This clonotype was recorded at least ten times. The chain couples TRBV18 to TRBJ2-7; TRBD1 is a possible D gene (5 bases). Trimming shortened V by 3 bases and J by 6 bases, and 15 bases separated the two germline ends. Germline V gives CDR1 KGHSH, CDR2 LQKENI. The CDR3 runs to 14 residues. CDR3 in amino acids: CASSPNAGSGEQYF. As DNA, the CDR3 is TGTGCCAGCTCACCGAACGCAGGGTCGGGCGAGCAGTACTTC.

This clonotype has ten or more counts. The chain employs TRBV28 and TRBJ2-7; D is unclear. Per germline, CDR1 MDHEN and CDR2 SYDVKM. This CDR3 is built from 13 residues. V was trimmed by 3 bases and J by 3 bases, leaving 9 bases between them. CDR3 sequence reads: CASSFADFYEQYF. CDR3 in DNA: TGTGCCAGCAGTTTCGCCGATTTCTACGAGCAGTACTTC.